The 16 T cell receptor beta chains in this list originate from one sample, sequenced in a study of shared clonotypes between healthy human individuals. TCRdb keeps only in-frame clones here, not all; method: immunoSEQ multiplex PCR. The sample lists about 2.1 million clones, over 85% occurring once. The naive CD8 population came from CD45RO-negative cells selected for CCR7, without terminally differentiated effector memory CD45RA+ cells. The sample comprised naive CD8+ T cells from PBMCs. Source of these receptors: a man younger than 35 in good health. Some clones in this sample may be carry-over from other donors' samples.

CDR3 sequence: CASSLGLSGYSGNTIYF. DNA of the CDR3: TGTGCCAGCAGCTTAGGTCTATCGGGGTACTCTGGAAACACCATATATTTT. The chain combines TRBV7-2 with TRBJ1-3; no definite D call. Trimming stripped 1 base from V and 0 bases from J, with 13 bases between. CDR1 is SGHTA, CDR2 FQGNSA, per germline. This CDR3 contains 17 residues.

The V and J genes are TRBV27 and TRBJ2-4; D call uncertain. The CDR3 sequence is 13 residues long. Trimming took 9 bases from V and 0 from J, leaving 9 bases between them. Germline-derived CDR1 and CDR2 are MNHEY and SMNVEV (reference sequence). CDR3 bases: TGTGCCAGTGGTGAACTAGCCAAAAACATTCAGTACTTC. Translating it yields CASGELAKNIQYF.

DNA for the CDR3: TGTGCCAGCAGTGAATATGGGCCAGGAAAAAGGTCCTATGGCTACACCTTC. Translating gives CASSEYGPGKRSYGYTF. V and J are TRBV6-1 and TRBJ1-2, with unresolved D. V was trimmed by 2 bases and J by 4 bases, leaving 20 bases between them. This CDR3 has 17 residues. Germline CDR1 reads MNHNS; CDR2 reads SASEGT.

The chain uses TRBV27 and TRBJ2-5; D is unclear. CDR3 length: 16 residues. V was pared by 4 bases and J by 5 bases, with 20 bases between. Germline loops: CDR1 MNHEY, CDR2 SMNVEV (reference sequence). The CDR3 loop reads CASSSPLSGDSETQYF. The CDR3 region has the DNA TGTGCCAGCAGTTCCCCGCTTTCGGGCGATAGCGAGACCCAGTACTTC.

J is TRBJ2-2 and V is TRBV9; 11 bases line up with TRBD2. V trimming: 0 bases; J trimming: 3 bases; junction bases outside the gene matches: 7. The CDR3 is made up of 18 amino acids. Germline-derived CDR1 and CDR2 are SGDLS and YYNGEE. DNA of the CDR3: TGTGCCAGCAGCGTAGCGATAGCGGGAGGGCCTCACACCGGGGAGCTGTTTTTT. Translation: CASSVAIAGGPHTGELFF. The variable domain in full, completed from reference TRBV9 and TRBJ2-2, reads DSGVTQTPKHLITATGQRVTLRCSPRSGDLSVYWYQQSLDQGLQFLIQYYNGEERAKGNILERFSAQQFPDLHSELNLSSLELGDSALYFCASSVAIAGGPHTGELFFGEGSRLTVL.

The chain employs TRBV10-2 and TRBJ2-1; 13 nucleotides match TRBD2. V lost 6 bases to trimming and J lost 0 bases; unmatched junction nucleotides: 8. The CDR3 totals 18 residues. The V gene's germline CDR1 is WSHSY and CDR2 SAAADI. DNA of the CDR3: TGCGCCAGCAGGAAGACTAGCGGGAGGCAGAGCTCCTACAATGAGCAGTTCTTC. This encodes CASRKTSGRQSSYNEQFF.

V gene TRBV29-1 combines with J gene TRBJ2-7; 9 bases map to TRBD1. Germline V gene lookup returns CDR1 SQVTM and CDR2 ANQGSEA. The CDR3 runs 16 residues. Unmatched junction bases numbered 12, after V lost 5 bases and J lost 1 base. CDR3 DNA: TGCAGCGTTTTGAGTAATTTTGGGACAGGGTCCTACGAGCAGTACTTC. This encodes CSVLSNFGTGSYEQYF.

The J gene is TRBJ1-1, the V gene TRBV5-1, with 9 bases fitting TRBD1. The CDR3 is made up of 15 amino acids. CDR1 and CDR2 from the germline V gene are SGHRS and YFSETQ. V was clipped by 7 bases and J by 1 base; unmatched bases: 8. CDR3 loop: CASVRDRGANTEAFF. The CDR3, as DNA: TGCGCCAGCGTCCGAGACAGGGGGGCGAACACTGAAGCTTTCTTT.

DNA for the CDR3: TGCGCCAGCGGAAAAGGACGGACAGGGGATTCACCCCTCCACTTT. Protein: CASGKGRTGDSPLHF. V is TRBV4-1 and J is TRBJ1-6, with 9 bases that match TRBD1. CDR3 length: 15 residues. The germline V gene has CDR1 MGHRA and CDR2 YSYEKL. Trimming removed 8 bases from V and 8 bases from J; junction bases left unmatched: 10.

V is TRBV9 and J is TRBJ2-1, with 9 bases matching TRBD2. Trimming at V came to 1 base and at J to 6 bases, leaving 11 bases not matched to a gene. Germline V CDR1 and CDR2: SGDLS, YYNGEE. This CDR3 contains 17 residues. The CDR3 nucleotides are TGTGCCAGCAGCGTAAATCCCGCTAGCGGGGACCTCAATGAGCAGTTCTTC. It yields the protein CASSVNPASGDLNEQFF.

The rearrangement links TRBV19 to TRBJ2-7; 10 bases are shared with TRBD2. The CDR3 covers 16 residues. CDR1 and CDR2 (germline): LNHDA, SQIVND (reference sequence). Trimming took 6 bases from V and 3 from J; bases not matched to a gene: 11. In nucleotides, the CDR3 is TGTGCCAGTAGACCTGCTAGCGGGAGTCCTATCTACGAGCAGTACTTC. Its protein product is CASRPASGSPIYEQYF. The full variable domain, in which reference TRBV19 and TRBJ2-7 provide the parts outside the CDR3, is DGGITQSPKYLFRKEGQNVTLSCEQNLNHDAMYWYRQDPGQGLRLIYYSQIVNDFQKGDIAEGYSVSREKKESFPLTVTSAQKNPTAFYLCASRPASGSPIYEQYFGPGTRLTVT.

The chain joins TRBV7-3 to TRBJ2-1; 8 nucleotides align to TRBD1. CDR1 and CDR2 (germline): SGHTA, FQGTGA. This CDR3 has 15 amino acids. Losses at the gene ends were 5 bases for V and 8 bases for J; bases not matched to a gene: 11. CDR3 sequence (DNA): TGTGCCAGCAGCCTTTCCCGGACAGGGCCGGATGAGCAGTTCTTC. It is translated as CASSLSRTGPDEQFF.

The rearrangement links TRBV28 to TRBJ2-2, with 10 positions matching TRBD2. The CDR3 has 17 residues. The germline V gene encodes CDR1 MDHEN and CDR2 SYDVKM. V trimming: 3 bases; J trimming: 2 bases; junction bases outside the gene matches: 6. Here the CDR3 reads CASSFDTSGTNTGELFF. In DNA, the CDR3 is TGTGCCAGCAGTTTCGACACTAGCGGGACAAACACCGGGGAGCTGTTTTTT.

About this clone: The same CDR3 is also encoded by other DNA sequences in this sample. The rearrangement joins TRBV11-2 to TRBJ2-7; TRBD2 aligns across 10 bases. The CDR3 has 15 amino acids. The J segment lost 0 bases and the V segment lost 5 bases, leaving 4 bases of the junction unmatched. Germline values: CDR1 SGHAT, CDR2 FQNNGV. Written as DNA, the CDR3 is TGTGCCAGCAGCCCAGGACTAGCGGCCTCCTACGAGCAGTACTTC. Its protein product is CASSPGLAASYEQYF.

The chain joins TRBV5-8 to TRBJ1-1; D unclear. V was cut by 2 bases and J by 4 bases, with 6 bases left in between. The CDR3 sequence is 12 residues long. Germline CDR1 reads SGHTS; CDR2 reads YDEGEE. The CDR3 DNA reads TGTGCCAGCAGCTTCCCTGCCACTGAAGCTTTCTTT. It codes for CASSFPATEAFF. Full variable domain (rest looked up from reference TRBV5-8 and TRBJ1-1): EAGVTQSPTHLIKTRGQQATLRCSPISGHTSVYWYQQALGLGLQFLLWYDEGEERNRGNFPPRFSGRQFPNYSSELNVNALELEDSALYLCASSFPATEAFFGQGTRLTVV.

J is TRBJ1-2 and V is TRBV11-2; D perhaps matches TRBD1 (6 bases). There are 15 residues in the CDR3. The V gene lost 3 bases and the J gene lost 3 bases, with 14 bases spanning the gap. In germline, CDR1 is SGHAT, CDR2 FQNNGV. The DNA of the CDR3 is TGTGCCAGCAGCTTGAGCACCAGGACAGACTATGGCTACACCTTC. Translation gives CASSLSTRTDYGYTF.